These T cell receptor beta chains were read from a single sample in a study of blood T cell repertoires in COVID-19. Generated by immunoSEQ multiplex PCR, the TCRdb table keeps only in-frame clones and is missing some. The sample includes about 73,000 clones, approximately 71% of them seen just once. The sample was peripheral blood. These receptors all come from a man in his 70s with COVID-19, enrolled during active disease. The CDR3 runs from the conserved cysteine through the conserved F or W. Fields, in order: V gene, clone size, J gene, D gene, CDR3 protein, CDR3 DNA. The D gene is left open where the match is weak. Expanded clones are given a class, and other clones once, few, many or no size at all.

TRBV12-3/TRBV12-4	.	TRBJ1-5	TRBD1	CASSFGQAQHF	TGTGCCAGCAGTTTCGGACAGGCCCAGCATTTT
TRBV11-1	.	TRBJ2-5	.	CASSLVQGQETQYF	TGTGCCAGCAGCTTAGTCCAGGGACAAGAGACCCAGTACTTC
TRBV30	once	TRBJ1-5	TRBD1	CAWSSRQGPYSNQPQHF	TGTGCCTGGAGTTCGAGACAGGGGCCATATAGCAATCAGCCCCAGCATTTT
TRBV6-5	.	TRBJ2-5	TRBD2	CASSSSGLGGETQYF	TGTGCCAGCAGTTCTAGCGGCCTGGGGGGAGAGACCCAGTACTTC
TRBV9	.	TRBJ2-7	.	CASSVVRSRVRQYF	TGTGCCAGCAGCGTAGTTCGTTCCAGGGTCAGGCAGTACTTC
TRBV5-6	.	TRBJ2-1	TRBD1	CASSFRTGKKFF	TGTGCCAGCAGCTTCCGGACAGGGAAGAAGTTCTTC
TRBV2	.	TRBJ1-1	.	CASRASNTEAFF	TGTGCCAGCAGAGCCTCTAACACTGAAGCTTTCTTT
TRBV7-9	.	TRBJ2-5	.	CASSSTRGGTEKTQYF	TGTGCCAGCAGCTCTACGCGGGGCGGGACGGAAAAGACCCAGTACTTC
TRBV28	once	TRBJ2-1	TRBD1	CASAQGSYNEQFF	TGTGCCAGTGCACAGGGGTCCTACAATGAGCAGTTCTTC
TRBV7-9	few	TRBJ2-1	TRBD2	CASSWLAGGFLAYYNEQFF	TGTGCCAGCAGCTGGCTGGCGGGAGGCTTTCTAGCTTATTACAATGAGCAGTTCTTC
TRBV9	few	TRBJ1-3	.	CASSALISGGAGNTIYF	TGTGCCAGCAGCGCCCTAATTAGTGGGGGGGCAGGAAACACCATATATTTT
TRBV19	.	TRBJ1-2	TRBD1	CASSMTGIRYGYTF	TGTGCCAGTAGTATGACAGGGATCCGCTATGGCTACACCTTC
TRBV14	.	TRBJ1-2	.	CASSQDTVYGYTF	TGTGCCAGCAGCCAAGATACAGTCTATGGCTACACCTTC
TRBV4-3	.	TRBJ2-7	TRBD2	CASSQDGLAGTPGEQYF	TGCGCCAGCAGCCAAGATGGACTAGCGGGAACTCCCGGTGAGCAGTACTTC
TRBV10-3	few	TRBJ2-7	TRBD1	CAISEPGQGARIYEQYF	TGTGCCATCAGTGAGCCGGGACAGGGGGCGAGAATCTACGAGCAGTACTTC
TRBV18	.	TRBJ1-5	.	CASSPDQDRRNQPQHF	TGTGCCAGCTCACCGGATCAAGACAGACGCAATCAGCCCCAGCATTTT
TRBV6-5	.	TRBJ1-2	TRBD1	CASRRDRADGYTF	TGTGCCAGCAGAAGGGACAGGGCGGATGGCTACACCTTC
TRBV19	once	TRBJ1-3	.	CASSAIQGSGNTIYF	TGTGCCAGTAGTGCGATCCAGGGGTCTGGAAACACCATATATTTT
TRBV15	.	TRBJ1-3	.	CATSRDLRGNTIYF	TGTGCCACCAGCAGAGATCTAAGAGGAAACACCATATATTTT
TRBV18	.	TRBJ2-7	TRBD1	CASSLLPGQGALEQYF	TGTGCCAGCTCACTATTACCGGGACAGGGGGCCCTCGAGCAGTACTTC
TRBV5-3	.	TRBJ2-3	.	CARRPPGTQYF	TGTGCCAGAAGACCCCCTGGCACGCAGTATTTT
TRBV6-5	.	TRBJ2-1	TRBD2	CASSYQASGSGLEQFF	TGTGCCAGCAGTTACCAGGCTAGCGGGAGTGGCCTTGAGCAGTTCTTC
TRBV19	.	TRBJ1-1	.	CASSWGHLNTEAFF	TGTGCCAGTAGTTGGGGACATCTGAACACTGAAGCTTTCTTT